Listed here are 16 T cell receptor beta chains from one sample, sequenced in a study of blood T cell repertoires in COVID-19. Clones were read by immunoSEQ multiplex PCR, and TCRdb kept only the in-frame ones, dropping some. The sample consists of roughly 70,000 clones, about 90% of them appearing once. Specimen: peripheral blood. The receptors stem from a human donor with active COVID-19. The donor label of this sample is uncertain.

The CDR3 DNA is TGTGCCAGCAGGCCGGCGGCTTACAATGAGCAGTTCTTC. It encodes CASRPAAYNEQFF. The chain carries TRBV7-2 and TRBJ2-1; D gene unclear. CDR1 is SGHTA and CDR2 is FQGNSA in the germline V gene. V was trimmed by 6 bases and J by 4 bases, leaving 10 bases between them. This CDR3 has 13 amino acids.

The CDR3 spells CASSLGVEGKAFF. The CDR3 nucleotides are TGTGCCAGCAGCTTAGGGGTAGAGGGTAAAGCTTTCTTT. J is TRBJ1-1 and V is TRBV11-3; D uncertain. The germline V gene has CDR1 SGHNT and CDR2 YENEEA. This CDR3 has 13 residues. Trimming removed 1 base from V and 9 bases from J, with 12 bases in between.

This sequence joins TRBV6-4 and TRBJ2-3; 9 nucleotides line up with TRBD2. The CDR3 is 15 residues long. The V gene's germline CDR1 is MRHNA and CDR2 SNTAGT. V shed 5 bases, J shed 0 bases, and the junction held 3 bases outside the gene matches. The CDR3 bases are TGTGCCAGCAGTTTAACTAGCGGGAGCACAGATACGCAGTATTTT. Amino acids: CASSLTSGSTDTQYF.

The chain combines TRBV28 with TRBJ2-7; 10 nucleotides line up with TRBD1. V was clipped by 8 bases and J by 4 bases; unmatched bases: 11. This CDR3 is 15 amino acids long. Germline-derived CDR1 and CDR2 are MDHEN and SYDVKM. CDR3 sequence (DNA): TGTGCCAGCCGTAATACGGGACAGGGGCTGTACGAGCAGTACTTC. This gives the protein CASRNTGQGLYEQYF.

The rearrangement joins TRBV19 to TRBJ2-1; a weak D match, TRBD2 (5 bases). CDR1 is LNHDA, CDR2 SQIVND, per germline (reference sequence). The CDR3 has 15 amino acids. The V gene lost 3 bases and the J gene lost 0 bases, with 9 bases spanning the gap. In nucleotides, the CDR3 is TGTGCCAGTAGTATTAGGGAGACCTCCTACAATGAGCAGTTCTTC. This sequence encodes CASSIRETSYNEQFF.

The table lists this clone with a count of one. V usage is TRBV5-1 and J usage is TRBJ1-6; 7 bases align to TRBD1. Germline V gene lookup returns CDR1 SGHRS and CDR2 YFSETQ. After removal of 4 bases from V and 5 bases from J, the junction contained 9 bases not matched to a gene. CDR3 length equals 16 residues. The CDR3 nucleotides are TGCGCCAGCAGCATGACCGGGACAGCACATAATTCACCCCTCCACTTT. It encodes CASSMTGTAHNSPLHF.

The chain uses TRBV2 and TRBJ1-1; 11 bases fit TRBD1. The CDR3 sequence is 13 residues long. Looked up from germline, CDR1 is SNHLY and CDR2 is FYNNEI. The V segment lost 6 bases and the J segment 14 bases; nucleotides outside the gene matches: 11. CDR3 nucleotide sequence: TGTGCCAGCAGCCTATCGGACAGGGGGCTTTACTTCTTT. This encodes CASSLSDRGLYFF.

The CDR3 DNA reads TGTGCCAGCAGTGGGACAGGGCCTTCCTACGAGCAGTACTTC. It codes for CASSGTGPSYEQYF. This chain connects TRBV27 to TRBJ2-7; TRBD1 agrees at 9 bases. This CDR3 has 14 amino acids. Germline V gene lookup returns CDR1 MNHEY and CDR2 SMNVEV (reference sequence). Losses at the gene ends were 5 bases for V and 1 base for J; bases not matched to a gene: 3.

The gene calls are TRBV24-1 and TRBJ1-5; 11 nucleotides match TRBD1. The germline V gene has CDR1 KGHDR and CDR2 SFDVKD. Trimming cost V 4 bases and J 6 bases; bases outside gene matches: 7. The CDR3 covers 16 residues. The DNA for the CDR3 is TGTGCCACCAGTGACCCAGGACAGGGGGCAGGTCAGCCCCAGCATTTT. Translation: CATSDPGQGAGQPQHF.

This clone occurred once. The rearrangement joins TRBV28 to TRBJ1-1, with D possibly matching TRBD1 (6 bases). The CDR3 has 14 amino acids. Germline CDR1 reads MDHEN; CDR2 reads SYDVKM. V gave up 8 bases and J gave up 4 bases, with 17 bases separating them. CDR3 DNA: TGTGCCAGCCGCCGCGGGGGGGCTAGCACTGAAGCTTTCTTT. Translating it yields CASRRGGASTEAFF.

The rearrangement joins TRBV28 to TRBJ2-7, with 9 bases fitting TRBD1. Trimming at V came to 5 bases and at J to 4 bases, leaving 12 bases not matched to a gene. The CDR3 is 16 residues long. Germline V gene lookup returns CDR1 MDHEN and CDR2 SYDVKM. The CDR3 DNA is TGTGCCAGCAGTGGGCCCGGGACAGGGTTGGGATACGAGCAGTACTTC. Residues: CASSGPGTGLGYEQYF.

The CDR3 spells CASSEIRRDEQYF. CDR3 coding DNA: TGTGCCAGCAGTGAAATCAGGCGGGACGAGCAGTACTTC. The chain carries TRBV2 and TRBJ2-7; D may be TRBD2 (5 bases). Per the germline V gene, CDR1 is SNHLY and CDR2 is FYNNEI. The CDR3 loop spans 13 amino acids. V was cut by 2 bases and J by 5 bases, with 10 bases left in between.

This clone was counted a few times. The chain is built from TRBV28 and TRBJ2-2, with 15 bases that match TRBD2. The CDR3 covers 18 residues. With V trimmed by 6 bases and J by 5 bases, 10 bases remained unmatched. Germline V gives CDR1 MDHEN, CDR2 SYDVKM. CDR3 region: CASRTAGLAGGGTGELFF. The DNA of the CDR3 is TGTGCCAGCAGAACTGCGGGACTAGCGGGAGGCGGGACCGGGGAGCTGTTTTTT.

The chain recombines TRBV18 with TRBJ2-5; 8 bases map to TRBD2. Germline-derived CDR1 and CDR2 are KGHSH and LQKENI. CDR3 length equals 16 residues. J lost 4 bases, V lost 2 bases, and 9 bases had no gene match. The CDR3: CASSPNGAGVGETQYF. The CDR3 nucleotides are TGTGCCAGCTCACCAAACGGAGCGGGAGTTGGAGAGACCCAGTACTTC. Full variable domain (outside the CDR3, taken from reference TRBV18 and TRBJ2-5): NAGVMQNPRHLVRRRGQEARLRCSPMKGHSHVYWYRQLPEEGLKFMVYLQKENIIDESGMPKERFSAEFPKEGPSILRIQQVVRGDSAAYFCASSPNGAGVGETQYFGPGTRLLVL.

The J gene is TRBJ2-2, the V gene TRBV10-1, with D maybe TRBD2 (6 bases). The V end lost 4 bases, the J end lost 1 base, and 13 bases lay between the germline ends. The CDR3 has 16 residues. Germline-derived CDR1 and CDR2 are WNHNN and SYGVQD (reference sequence). CDR3 sequence reads: CASSGSGTLNTGELFF. In DNA, the CDR3 is TGCGCCAGCAGTGGTTCCGGGACTTTGAACACCGGGGAGCTGTTTTTT.

The chain links TRBV27 to TRBJ2-7; D remains ambiguous. The V and J ends lost 5 bases and 2 bases respectively, with 19 bases between them. This CDR3 contains 16 residues. Germline loops: CDR1 MNHEY, CDR2 SMNVEV (reference sequence). The chain's CDR3 is CASSPLSSYQTYEQYF. In DNA, the CDR3 is TGTGCCAGCAGTCCCCTCTCTAGTTATCAGACCTACGAGCAGTACTTC.